This T cell receptor (beta chain) derives from a study of T cells after yellow fever vaccination. Study context: SMART-Seq v4 Ultra Low Input handled preparation of low-cell-number fractions. General study results and limits: Although the secondary response was weaker, it peaked faster, at day 5 versus 15. The study re-detected most primary-vaccination clones after the booster (roughly 95% CD4, 88% CD8).

On this clonotype itself: Its cognate antigen is unknown.

TCRdb re-called the 5' RACE reads through MiXCR, storing one row per CDR3 protein. This table holds some 300,000 distinct CDR3 sequences, around 10% found once. Trimming cost V 6 bases and J 1 base; bases outside gene matches: 9. Germline V gene data show CDR1 as SEHNR and CDR2 as FQNEAQ (reference sequence). The length of the CDR3 is 16 residues. This TCR derives from a man aged 18 to 29 who received the YFV17D yellow fever vaccine. The chain recombines TRBV7-9 with TRBJ2-4, with 7 bases aligning to TRBD1. The sample here was CD4+ T cells sorted from PBMCs, taken 45 days after the yellow fever booster vaccination. CDR3 DNA: TGTGCCAGCAGTCTAACAGGGGTATACGCCAAAAACATTCAGTACTTC. Its protein product is CASSLTGVYAKNIQYF.